This record looks at one TCR beta chain sequence and its context. Germline-derived CDR1 and CDR2 are SGDLS and YYNGEE. The CDR3 runs to 15 residues. The ends were cut back, 0 bases at V and 0 bases at J, with 9 bases in the middle. The sample comes from a study of blood T cell repertoires in COVID-19. Turning to the study itself: In each case, the material was cDNA or gDNA derived from T cells, B-cell-depleted T cells, or PBMCs.

The authors' processing: Amplification of reference gene primers provided the estimated nucleated cell counts. Generated by immunoSEQ multiplex PCR, the TCRdb table keeps only in-frame clones and is missing some. The DNA gave D and trimming, while V, J and clone size come from that table. Here the sample spans about 100,000 clones, more than 75% being singletons. The V gene is TRBV9, the J gene TRBJ1-2; D unclear. The sequencing input was peripheral blood. This sequence originates from a human donor in a cohort sampled during active COVID-19. The CDR3: CASSVGPDSNYGYTF. Here the CDR3 DNA reads TGTGCCAGCAGCGTAGGACCGGACTCTAACTATGGCTACACCTTC.